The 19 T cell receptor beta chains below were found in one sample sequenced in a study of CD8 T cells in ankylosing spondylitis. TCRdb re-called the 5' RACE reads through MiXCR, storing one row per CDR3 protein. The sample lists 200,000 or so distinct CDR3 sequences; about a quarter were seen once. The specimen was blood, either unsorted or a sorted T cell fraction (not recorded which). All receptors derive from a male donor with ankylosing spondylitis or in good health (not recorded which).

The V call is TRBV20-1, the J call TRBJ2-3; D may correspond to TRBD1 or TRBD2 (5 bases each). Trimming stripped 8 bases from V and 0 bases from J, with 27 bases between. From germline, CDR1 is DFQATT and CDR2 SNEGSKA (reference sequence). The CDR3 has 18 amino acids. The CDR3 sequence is CSPARGTFPVTSTDTQYF. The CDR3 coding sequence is TGCAGTCCCGCGAGAGGGACGTTCCCCGTCACTAGCACAGATACGCAGTATTTT.

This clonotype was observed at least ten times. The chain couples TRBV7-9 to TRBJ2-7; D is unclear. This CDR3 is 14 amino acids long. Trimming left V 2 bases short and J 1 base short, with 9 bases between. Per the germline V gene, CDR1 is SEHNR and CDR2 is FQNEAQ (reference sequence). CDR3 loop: CASSLSPLSYEQYF. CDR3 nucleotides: TGTGCCAGCAGCTTAAGTCCCTTATCCTACGAGCAGTACTTC.

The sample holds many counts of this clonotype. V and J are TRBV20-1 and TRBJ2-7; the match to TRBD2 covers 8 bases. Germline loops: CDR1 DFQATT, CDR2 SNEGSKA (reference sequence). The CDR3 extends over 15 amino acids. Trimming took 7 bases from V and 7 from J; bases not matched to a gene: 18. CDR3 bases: TGCAGTGTTTCCAAGTGGTCGGGAGGGTCTAAAGAGCAGTACTTC. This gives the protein CSVSKWSGGSKEQYF.

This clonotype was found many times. DNA of the CDR3: TGTGCCAGCAGACACCGGGACCGCTTCCCCCCCCAGTACTTC. Residues: CASRHRDRFPPQYF. The chain recombines TRBV6-2 or TRBV6-3 with TRBJ2-5, with D possibly being TRBD1 or TRBD2 (5 bases each). V was trimmed by 6 bases and J by 9 bases, leaving 20 bases between them. The CDR3 has 14 residues. Germline assignment: CDR1 MNHEY and CDR2 SVGEGT.

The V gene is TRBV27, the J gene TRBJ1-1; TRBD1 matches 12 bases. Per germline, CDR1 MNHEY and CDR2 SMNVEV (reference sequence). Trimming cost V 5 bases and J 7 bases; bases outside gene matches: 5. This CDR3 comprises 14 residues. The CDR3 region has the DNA TGTGCCAGCAGTGCGGGGACAGGGGGCCTTGAAGCTTTCTTT. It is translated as CASSAGTGGLEAFF.

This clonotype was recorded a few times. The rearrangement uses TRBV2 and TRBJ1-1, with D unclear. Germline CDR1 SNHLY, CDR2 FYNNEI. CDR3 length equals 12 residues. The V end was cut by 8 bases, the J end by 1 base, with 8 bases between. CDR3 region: CASSNPNTEAFF. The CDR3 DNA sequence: TGTGCCAGCTCGAACCCGAACACTGAAGCTTTCTTT.

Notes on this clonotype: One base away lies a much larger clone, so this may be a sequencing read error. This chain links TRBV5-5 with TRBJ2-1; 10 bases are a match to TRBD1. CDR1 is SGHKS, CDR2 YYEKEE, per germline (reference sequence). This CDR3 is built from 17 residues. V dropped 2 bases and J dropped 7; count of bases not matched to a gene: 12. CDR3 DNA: TGTGCCAGCAGCTTACCCTCCGGGACAGGGGATTCGAATGAGCAGTTCTTC. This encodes CASSLPSGTGDSNEQFF.

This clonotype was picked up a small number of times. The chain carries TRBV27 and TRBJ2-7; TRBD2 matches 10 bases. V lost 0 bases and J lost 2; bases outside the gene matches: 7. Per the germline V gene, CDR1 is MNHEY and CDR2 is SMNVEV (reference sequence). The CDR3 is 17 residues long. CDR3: CASSLSRAGGPPYEQYF. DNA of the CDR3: TGTGCCAGCAGTTTATCGCGAGCGGGAGGGCCCCCCTACGAGCAGTACTTC.

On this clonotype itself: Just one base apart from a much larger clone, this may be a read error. The CDR3 region has the DNA TGTGCCAGCAGCTCCAGTGGTACCGGGGAGCTGTTTTTT. Protein sequence: CASSSSGTGELFF. The V gene is TRBV7-6, the J gene TRBJ2-2; D unclear. CDR1 SGHVS and CDR2 FNYEAQ come from the germline V gene. Between the trimmed V and J ends, which lost 4 bases and 5 bases, there was a span of 8 bases. CDR3 length: 13 residues.

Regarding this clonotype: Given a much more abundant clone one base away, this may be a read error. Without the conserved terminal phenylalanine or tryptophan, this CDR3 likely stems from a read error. CDR3: CASSFLGVTTYEQYL. The CDR3 DNA is TGTGCCAGCAGTTTTCTGGGGGTCACCACCTACGAGCAGTACTTA. The chain joins TRBV27 to TRBJ2-7; perhaps D is TRBD1 or TRBD2 (5 bases each). The V end lost 3 bases, the J end lost 2 bases, and 14 bases lay between the germline ends. This CDR3 spans 15 amino acids. Germline V lookup: CDR1 MNHEY, CDR2 SMNVEV (reference sequence).

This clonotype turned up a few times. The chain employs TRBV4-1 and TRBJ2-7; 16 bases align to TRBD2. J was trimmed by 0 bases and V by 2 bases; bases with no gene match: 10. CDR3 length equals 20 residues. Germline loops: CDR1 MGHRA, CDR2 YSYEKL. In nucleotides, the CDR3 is TGCGCCAGCAGCCAACAGTCCGGGACTAGCGGGAGGGCAGGCTCCTACGAGCAGTACTTC. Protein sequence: CASSQQSGTSGRAGSYEQYF.

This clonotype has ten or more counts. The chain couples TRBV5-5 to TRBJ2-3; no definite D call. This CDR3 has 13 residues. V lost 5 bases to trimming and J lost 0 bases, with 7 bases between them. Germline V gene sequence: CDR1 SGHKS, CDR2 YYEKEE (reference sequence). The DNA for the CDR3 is TGTGCCAGCAGTCCTCTTAGCACAGATACGCAGTATTTT. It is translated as CASSPLSTDTQYF.

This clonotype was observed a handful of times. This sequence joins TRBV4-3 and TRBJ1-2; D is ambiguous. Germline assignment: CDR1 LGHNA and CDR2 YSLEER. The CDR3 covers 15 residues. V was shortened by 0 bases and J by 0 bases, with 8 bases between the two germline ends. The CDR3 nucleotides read TGCGCCAGCAGCCAAGATTCGTCGGCTAACTATGGCTACACCTTC. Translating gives CASSQDSSANYGYTF.

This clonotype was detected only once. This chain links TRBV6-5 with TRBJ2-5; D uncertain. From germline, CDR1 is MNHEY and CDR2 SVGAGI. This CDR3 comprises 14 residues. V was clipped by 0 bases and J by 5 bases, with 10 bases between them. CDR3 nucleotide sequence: TGTGCCAGCAGTTACTCTTCTCTGTTGGAGACCCAGTACTTC. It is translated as CASSYSSLLETQYF.

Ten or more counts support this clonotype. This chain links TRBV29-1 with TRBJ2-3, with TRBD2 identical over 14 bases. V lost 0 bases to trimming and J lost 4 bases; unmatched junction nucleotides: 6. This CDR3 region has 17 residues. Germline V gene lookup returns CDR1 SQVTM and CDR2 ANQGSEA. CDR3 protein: CSVEERTSGRKADTQYF. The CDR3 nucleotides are TGCAGCGTTGAAGAGAGGACTAGCGGGAGGAAGGCAGATACGCAGTATTTT.

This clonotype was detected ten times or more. The CDR3: CSAGTGGFYEQYF. CDR3 DNA: TGCAGCGCCGGGACAGGGGGCTTTTACGAGCAGTACTTC. The chain recombines TRBV29-1 with TRBJ2-7, with 12 bases identical to TRBD1. Germline V gene data show CDR1 as SQVTM and CDR2 as ANQGSEA. J gave up 4 bases and V 7 bases, and 5 bases lay outside the gene matches. The CDR3 sequence is 13 residues long.

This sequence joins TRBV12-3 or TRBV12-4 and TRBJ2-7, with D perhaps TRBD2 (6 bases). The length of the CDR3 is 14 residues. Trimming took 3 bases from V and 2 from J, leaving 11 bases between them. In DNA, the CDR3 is TGTGCCAGCAGTTTGGCCGGGAGAGCCTACGAGCAGTACTTC. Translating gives CASSLAGRAYEQYF.

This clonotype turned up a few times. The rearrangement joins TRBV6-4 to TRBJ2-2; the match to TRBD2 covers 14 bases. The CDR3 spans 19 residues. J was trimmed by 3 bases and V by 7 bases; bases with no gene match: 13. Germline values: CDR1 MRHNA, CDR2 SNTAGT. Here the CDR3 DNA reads TGTGCCAGCATCGGACGAGGACTAGCGGGAGGCCCGGACACCGGGGAGCTGTTTTTT. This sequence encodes CASIGRGLAGGPDTGELFF.

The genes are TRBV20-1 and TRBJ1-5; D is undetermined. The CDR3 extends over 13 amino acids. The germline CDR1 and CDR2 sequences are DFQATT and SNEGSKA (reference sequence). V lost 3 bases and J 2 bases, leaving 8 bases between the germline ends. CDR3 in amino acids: CSASDGGNQPQHF. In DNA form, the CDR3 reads TGCAGTGCTAGTGATGGGGGCAATCAGCCCCAGCATTTT.